This TCR beta chain was sequenced in a study of blood T cells in healthy people across ages. Overall study: Using template switching, researchers captured about one barcoded beta molecule for each two T cells. Findings and limits, study-wide: It was not known whether donors were CMV positive (a possible confounder of expanded clonotype changes).

The authors drew about 9.9 milliliters of peripheral blood from each donor. Combining a sample-barcoded 5' primer with a J-beta primer mix, a second PCR ran for about 7 to 11 cycles. Every cDNA was tagged by a template-switch adaptor with 12 random nucleotides. TCRdb passed the 5' RACE reads through MiXCR, listing each CDR3 protein once. The sample has about 1 million distinct CDR3 sequences; over 35% are singletons. Note on this clonotype: Its cognate antigen is unknown.

The sample consisted of blood. The receptor was isolated from a woman in her sixties or seventies in good health.

This CDR3 is CSVEETGGHTDTQYF. As DNA, the CDR3 is TGCAGCGTTGAAGAGACCGGAGGGCACACAGATACGCAGTATTTT. The V call is TRBV29-1, the J call TRBJ2-3, with D maybe TRBD2 (6 bases). V lost 0 bases and J lost 2, with 12 bases in between. This CDR3 comprises 15 residues. Per the germline V gene, CDR1 is SQVTM and CDR2 is ANQGSEA.